The clone carrying this T cell receptor beta chain was counted ten times or more. The target antigen is unknown. These data belong to a study of blood T cells in healthy people across ages. Background on the study: Every two T cells gave about one barcoded beta molecule via template switching. Points from the study as a whole: Older age coincided with a roughly linear decline in TCR beta diversity per million T cells.

The second PCR ran roughly 7 to 12 cycles with a sample-barcoded 5' primer and J-beta primers. A template-switch adaptor containing 12 random nucleotides labeled each cDNA molecule. Each CDR3 protein is one row after TCRdb ran MiXCR on the 5' RACE reads. Found here are about 1,800,000 distinct CDR3 sequences, 28% of them singletons; the top ten hold around 7.7%. Extraction of total RNA produced a minimum of 5 micrograms from each sample. The V segment lost 4 bases and the J segment 2 bases; nucleotides outside the gene matches: 6. The CDR3 consists of 18 residues. The germline gives CDR1 MNHNS, CDR2 SASEGT.

Sequenced material: blood. The TCR comes from a woman in her twenties or thirties in good health. This chain connects TRBV6-1 to TRBJ2-1; 15 bases are a match to TRBD2. The CDR3 DNA follows: TGTGCCAGCAGTGGTCGGACTAGCGGGAGGGCCGCCTACAATGAGCAGTTCTTC. This gives the protein CASSGRTSGRAAYNEQFF.